This T cell receptor (beta chain) stems from a study of identical twins. A note on this clonotype: Antigen unknown.

A universal primer site was added by template switching, and unique molecular identifiers were carried by the cDNA. One entry per CDR3 protein, called by TCRdb with MiXCR from the 5' RACE reads. The sample lists about 1.7 million distinct CDR3 sequences, 25% to 35% occurring once. V shed 4 bases, J shed 7 bases, and the junction held 5 bases outside the gene matches. There are 14 residues in the CDR3. The germline gives CDR1 SGDLS, CDR2 YYNGEE. Study-level points and caveats: Whereas memory repertoires showed no such difference, abundant cord blood beta clonotypes carried fewer insertions. For zero-insertion analyses, partial confounding could come from invariant MAIT and iNKT cells.

The chain is built from TRBV9 and TRBJ1-5, with TRBD1 identical over 10 bases. The source material was cord blood. This clonotype was obtained from a newborn girl in good health. This CDR3 is CASSPTGGIQPQHF. The CDR3 DNA reads as TGTGCCAGCAGCCCGACAGGGGGCATCCAGCCCCAGCATTTT.